This T cell receptor (beta chain) was identified during a study of OX40 agonist ivuxolimab in advanced cancers. Sampled blood was obtained at baseline, cycle 4 day 1, and cycle 7 day 1. Clones were read by immunoSEQ multiplex PCR, and TCRdb kept only the in-frame ones, dropping some. The sample includes more than 65,000 clones, 80% to 95% of them seen just once. To note about this clone: Its target is not known.

V was shortened by 4 bases and J by 8 bases, with 12 bases between the two germline ends. The germline CDR1 and CDR2 sequences are SNHLY and FYNNEI. The CDR3 covers 13 residues. Whole-study results and caveats: CD4+ and CD8+ T cells in blood underwent clonal expansion by week 6 at 0.1 to 3.0 mg/kg.

Source: CD4+ or CD8+ T cells sorted from blood, taken in a trial of the OX40 agonist ivuxolimab. The sequence was collected from an adult with an advanced solid tumor such as melanoma, head and neck, liver or kidney cancer. This sequence joins TRBV2 and TRBJ2-1, with D tentatively TRBD1 (6 bases). CDR3 coding DNA: TGTGCCAGCAGTGCCAGGGGAAGGCATGAGCAGTTCTTC. Its protein is CASSARGRHEQFF.